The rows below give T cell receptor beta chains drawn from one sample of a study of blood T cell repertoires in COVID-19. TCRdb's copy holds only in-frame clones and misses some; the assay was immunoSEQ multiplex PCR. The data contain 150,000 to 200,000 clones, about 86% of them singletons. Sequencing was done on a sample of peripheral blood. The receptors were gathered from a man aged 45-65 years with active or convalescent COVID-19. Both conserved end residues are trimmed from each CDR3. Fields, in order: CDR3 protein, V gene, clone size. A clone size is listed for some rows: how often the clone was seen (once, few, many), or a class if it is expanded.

ASSPTGVVETQY TRBV5-6 once
ASRQTGGPEQF TRBV5-1 NA
ASREGFGELF TRBV2 NA
ASRWTGVEDTQY TRBV6-5 NA
ASGRQGSDTQY TRBV2 NA
ASSIQGAYEQY TRBV28 NA
ASSAGSHSNQPQH TRBV28 NA
ASSLPSSGTQY TRBV7-2 few
ASSMRERDEQF TRBV19 NA
ASSLTRDEAF TRBV12-3/TRBV12-4 NA
ASSPRGEKLF TRBV3-1/TRBV3-2 NA
ASSHRGLAGADTGELF TRBV3-1/TRBV3-2 NA
ASSEDSYGYT TRBV2 NA
ASSSDRDNEQF TRBV6-6 NA
ASRVSGDSNQPQH TRBV6-5 NA
ASSYPPGQGREKLF TRBV5-5 once
ASSSGQGGGNTIY TRBV4-1 NA
ASSSKTGFNSPLH TRBV11-2 NA
AISVGQGKHEQY TRBV10-3 NA
ASSSGQGDYEQY TRBV19 NA
ASSSRDRTYSPLH TRBV11-2 NA
ASMGLGGGGTYNEQF TRBV5-1 many
ASSRDIRYGYT TRBV3-1/TRBV3-2 few